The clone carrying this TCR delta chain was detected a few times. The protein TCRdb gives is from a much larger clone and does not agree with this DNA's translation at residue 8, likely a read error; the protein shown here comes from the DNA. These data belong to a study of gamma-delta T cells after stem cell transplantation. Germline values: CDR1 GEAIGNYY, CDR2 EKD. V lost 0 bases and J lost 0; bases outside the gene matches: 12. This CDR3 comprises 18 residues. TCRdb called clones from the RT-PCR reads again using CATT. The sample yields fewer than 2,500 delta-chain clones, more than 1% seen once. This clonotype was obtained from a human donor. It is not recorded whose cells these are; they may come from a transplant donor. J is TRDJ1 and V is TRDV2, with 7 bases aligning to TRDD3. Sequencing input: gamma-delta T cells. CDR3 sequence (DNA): TGTGCCTGTGACACCTTATCCGAGGGATACCATTACACCGATAAACTCATCTTT. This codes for CACDTLSEGYHYTDKLIF.